This T cell receptor beta chain stems from a study of blood T cell repertoires in COVID-19. Study overall: Italy, Spain and the United States were the sources of the convalescent and acute COVID-19 samples. T cells, B-cell-depleted T cells, or PBMCs provided the cDNA or gDNA that served as material.

Participants, about 18 to 100 years old, spanned approximately 26 US areas. In the original processing: Quantification of nucleated cells was approximated via reference gene primer amplification. TCRdb's copy holds only in-frame clones and misses some; the assay was immunoSEQ multiplex PCR. V and J calls and clone size are those listed in that table; D and trimming were worked out from the DNA. Of around 270,000 clones in the sample, over 70% are singletons; the top ten hold 2.5% to 4%. Germline CDR1 is LNHDA and CDR2 is SQIVND (reference sequence). The CDR3 length is 15 residues. Trimming took off 2 bases at V and 14 bases at J, with 21 bases between the two ends. A single count supports this clone.

This chain links TRBV19 with TRBJ1-4; a weak D match, TRBD1 (5 bases). The sequence derives from a woman aged 40 to 50 who had been exposed to COVID-19. The sequencing sample was made of PBMCs or T cells enriched from blood (not recorded which). The CDR3 region has the DNA TGTGCCAGTAGTATAACGGCTATTGGGGGGGGGAAGCTGTTTTTT. It translates to CASSITAIGGGKLFF.